These 27 T cell receptor beta chains originate from one sample sequenced in a study of glioma-infiltrating T cells. TCR alpha and beta CDR3 regions were amplified from RNA using iRepertoire nested multiplex PCR. In TCRdb, the multiplex PCR reads were re-called with MiXCR into one record per CDR3 protein. Seen here are 300,000 to 450,000 distinct CDR3 sequences, 41% observed once, and the top ten hold 12%. Sample: glioma tissue, nonneoplastic brain tissue, or PBMCs (not recorded which). The receptors were sampled from a human donor with low-grade glioma or glioblastoma, undergoing nonglioma brain surgery, or in good health (not recorded which).

This clonotype was observed at least ten times. The CDR3 here is CASSYYWTGEADTQYF. CDR3 DNA sequence: TGTGCCAGCAGTTACTATTGGACAGGGGAGGCGGATACGCAGTATTTT. V and J are TRBV6-5 and TRBJ2-3; TRBD1 agrees at 9 bases. V shed 1 base and J 6 bases; nucleotides not matched to a gene: 8. Germline CDR1 and CDR2: MNHEY and SVGAGI. The CDR3 extends over 16 amino acids.

The sample holds a few counts of this clonotype. The V call is TRBV28, the J call TRBJ2-7, with 7 bases that match TRBD2. Trimming took 2 bases from V and 8 from J; bases not matched to a gene: 9. CDR3 length equals 14 residues. Germline loops: CDR1 MDHEN, CDR2 SYDVKM. The CDR3 sequence: CASSLMRELFKQYF. CDR3 DNA: TGTGCCAGCAGTTTAATGCGGGAGCTCTTCAAGCAGTACTTC.

Turning to this clonotype: Given a much more abundant clone one base away, this may be a read error. The chain links TRBV15 to TRBJ1-3; the D is unclear. CDR1 LNHNV and CDR2 YYDKDF come from the germline V gene (reference sequence). CDR3 length: 16 amino acids. The CDR3 bases are TGTGCCACCAGCAGTTCTGAGGGCTTCTCTGGAAACACCATACATTTT. This encodes CATSSSEGFSGNTIHF.

This chain uses TRBV5-1 with TRBJ1-1, with unresolved D. The CDR3 consists of 14 residues. In germline, CDR1 is SGHRS, CDR2 YFSETQ. V dropped 5 bases and J dropped 1 base, with 12 bases sitting between them. The CDR3 reads CASSRTSGNTEAFF. Written as DNA, the CDR3 is TGCGCCAGCAGTCGGACCTCGGGGAACACTGAAGCTTTCTTT.

V usage is TRBV7-2 and J usage is TRBJ2-1, with D tentatively TRBD1 or TRBD2 (5 bases each). This CDR3 region has 13 residues. Trimming left V 5 bases short and J 14 bases short, with 19 bases between. The germline V gene has CDR1 SGHTA and CDR2 FQGNSA. The CDR3 nucleotides are TGTGCCAGCAGCCTGGGGGTCGGTTGGGAGAAGTTCTTC. Translating it yields CASSLGVGWEKFF.

The J gene is TRBJ2-5, the V gene TRBV2; D remains unclear. Germline-derived CDR1 and CDR2 are SNHLY and FYNNEI. V lost 5 bases, J lost 5 bases, and 12 bases lay in between. The CDR3 length is 13 residues. CDR3 sequence (DNA): TGTGCCAGCAGTATACCCCTCCCGGAGACCCAGTACTTC. This encodes CASSIPLPETQYF.

On this clonotype: An end of the junction differs from the germline gene, which may be a read error. J is TRBJ2-1 and V is TRBV7-2; 10 bases match TRBD2. The CDR3 loop spans 16 amino acids. Per the germline V gene, CDR1 is SGHTA and CDR2 is FQGNSA. The CDR3 DNA sequence: TGTGCCAGCAGCCCAACTAGCGGGAACTCCTACAATGAGCGGTTCTTC. It is translated as CASSPTSGNSYNERFF.

This clonotype was counted only a few times. The V call is TRBV4-2, the J call TRBJ2-5; TRBD2 might be the D (6 bases). Trimming cost V 0 bases and J 2 bases, with 16 bases left between them. Per germline, CDR1 LGHNA and CDR2 YNFKEQ. The CDR3 sequence is 17 residues long. CDR3 DNA: TGTGCCAGCAGCCAAGATTGGGCGTCGACTAGACAAGAGACCCAGTACTTC. Its translation: CASSQDWASTRQETQYF.

The chain has TRBV4-1 and TRBJ2-1, with a weak D call TRBD2 (6 bases). The germline V gene has CDR1 MGHRA and CDR2 YSYEKL. CDR3 length: 18 amino acids. Trimming took 0 bases from V and 2 from J, leaving 17 bases between them. DNA of the CDR3: TGCGCCAGCAGCCAAGATCTTTTTGTGGCGGGACCCTACAATGAGCAGTTCTTC. This codes for CASSQDLFVAGPYNEQFF.

Comments on this clonotype: A much larger clone differs from this one at a single base, so this may be a read error. This chain joins TRBV6-2 or TRBV6-3 and TRBJ2-7; 15 positions agree with TRBD2. CDR1 and CDR2 from the germline V gene are MNHEY and SVGEGT. This CDR3 comprises 18 residues. This CDR3 is CASNAGTSGRSPSYEQHF. The CDR3, as DNA: TGTGCCAGCAATGCCGGGACTAGCGGGAGGTCGCCCTCCTACGAGCAGCACTTC.

This clonotype was recorded at least ten times. This chain links TRBV20-1 with TRBJ1-2; TRBD1 aligns across 7 bases. This CDR3 has 14 residues. J lost 2 bases, V lost 4 bases, and 7 bases had no gene match. Germline values: CDR1 DFQATT, CDR2 SNEGSKA (reference sequence). The DNA of the CDR3 is TGCAGTGCTAAAGGGACAGTCGTCAACTATGGCTACACCTTC. Its translation is CSAKGTVVNYGYTF.

This chain uses TRBV27 with TRBJ2-1; 14 bases match TRBD2. Germline-derived CDR1 and CDR2 are MNHEY and SMNVEV (reference sequence). The length of the CDR3 is 19 residues. Germline trimming cut 3 bases from V and 2 bases from J; bases unmatched to any gene: 9. The CDR3 here is CASSFVGLAGVSAYNEQFF. For the CDR3, the DNA is TGTGCCAGCAGTTTTGTGGGACTAGCGGGAGTTAGCGCCTACAATGAGCAGTTCTTC.

Turning to this clonotype: A single base separates this from a much larger clone, so it may be a read error. This sequence joins TRBV20-1 and TRBJ2-1; 8 bases are shared with TRBD1. The CDR3 is 16 amino acids. Germline CDR1 and CDR2: DFQATT and SNEGSKA (reference sequence). Trimming removed 3 bases from V and 10 bases from J; junction bases left unmatched: 17. The DNA of the CDR3 is TGCAGTGCTAGTCCACAGGGGGACTTCCTCACCTACGAGCAGTTCTTC. Its protein product is CSASPQGDFLTYEQFF.

This chain uses TRBV15 with TRBJ2-3; 12 bases match TRBD2. Germline trimming cut 5 bases from V and 1 base from J; bases unmatched to any gene: 4. This CDR3 region has 16 residues. Germline V gene data show CDR1 as LNHNV and CDR2 as YYDKDF (reference sequence). CDR3: CATSSRLAGGTDTQYF. The CDR3 DNA follows: TGTGCCACCAGCTCCAGACTAGCGGGAGGCACAGATACGCAGTATTTT.

This rearrangement joins TRBV3-1 to TRBJ2-5, with 13 bases identical to TRBD2. Unmatched junction bases numbered 11, after V lost 4 bases and J lost 0 bases. Per germline, CDR1 LGHDT and CDR2 YNNKEL (reference sequence). CDR3 size: 19 residues. CDR3 protein: CASSPRTSGSSRDQETQYF. For the CDR3, the DNA is TGTGCCAGCAGCCCCCGGACTAGCGGGAGTTCGAGGGACCAAGAGACCCAGTACTTC.

A remark on this clonotype: A read error may produce the germline difference seen at one junction end. V and J are TRBV24-1 and TRBJ2-2; D perhaps matches TRBD2 (5 bases). The CDR3 sequence is 14 residues long. Germline-derived CDR1 and CDR2 are KGHDR and SFDVKD. CDR3 sequence: CATSDTLTTGDLFF. DNA for the CDR3: TGTGCCACCAGTGACACTCTGACCACCGGGGATCTGTTTTTT.

This CDR3 reads CATTYFYRGNNNQPQHF. DNA of the CDR3: TGTGCCACCACTTATTTTTACAGGGGGAATAACAATCAGCCCCAGCATTTT. This chain joins TRBV24-1 and TRBJ1-5, with TRBD1 identical over 8 bases. CDR1 KGHDR and CDR2 SFDVKD come from the germline V gene. V dropped 8 bases and J dropped 3; count of bases not matched to a gene: 14. The CDR3 loop spans 17 amino acids.

This clonotype appeared many times. This chain links TRBV7-2 with TRBJ1-2; tentative D call: TRBD1 (6 bases). V lost 5 bases, J lost 4 bases, and 17 bases lay in between. The germline V gene encodes CDR1 SGHTA and CDR2 FQGNSA. The CDR3 covers 15 residues. This chain's CDR3 is CASSPTKGQAYGYTF. The CDR3 nucleotides read TGTGCCAGCAGCCCAACTAAGGGACAAGCCTATGGCTACACCTTC.

The CDR3 coding sequence is TGTGCCAGCAGCGACACTACCGGGACAGTATACAATGAGCAGTTCTTC. It translates to CASSDTTGTVYNEQFF. The rearrangement links TRBV7-2 to TRBJ2-1, with 7 bases aligning to TRBD1. The V gene's germline CDR1 is SGHTA and CDR2 FQGNSA. This CDR3 has 16 residues. The ends lost 5 bases at V and 4 bases at J; junction bases unmatched: 11.

This clonotype was observed a few times. The DNA for the CDR3 is TGTGCCAGCAGTTATGGGACAGGGGGTGAAAAACTGTTTTTT. Its protein product is CASSYGTGGEKLFF. The chain employs TRBV6-1 and TRBJ1-4, with 11 bases lining up with TRBD1. Germline V gene data show CDR1 as MNHNS and CDR2 as SASEGT. J was trimmed by 7 bases and V by 5 bases; bases with no gene match: 3. The CDR3 is 14 residues long.

This clonotype was counted once. A much larger clone differs from this one at a single base, so this may be a read error. As the CDR3 is not closed by the conserved phenylalanine or tryptophan, this likely results from a read error. The chain employs TRBV12-3 or TRBV12-4 and TRBJ1-1; D is ambiguous. This CDR3 contains 14 residues. Trimming pared 1 base from V and 0 bases from J, leaving 6 bases between. This CDR3 reads CASSLDSLNTEAFL. The CDR3, as DNA: TGTGCCAGCAGTTTAGACAGTCTGAACACTGAAGCTTTCCTT.

This clonotype showed up just a few times. The V gene is TRBV20-1, the J gene TRBJ1-5; 11 bases are shared with TRBD1. Germline trimming cut 2 bases from V and 7 bases from J; bases unmatched to any gene: 4. CDR3 length equals 14 residues. The V gene's germline CDR1 is DFQATT and CDR2 SNEGSKA (reference sequence). The CDR3: CSARSGTGGQPQHF. CDR3 nucleotide sequence: TGCAGTGCTAGATCCGGGACAGGGGGGCAGCCCCAGCATTTT.

The J gene is TRBJ2-7, the V gene TRBV10-3; possible D gene TRBD1, 6 bases. Trimming removed 8 bases at V and 0 bases at J, with 17 bases between. Germline CDR1 reads ENHRY; CDR2 reads SYGVKD. The CDR3 contains 15 residues. CDR3 in amino acids: CAILEEEQGSYEQYF. In DNA, the CDR3 is TGTGCCATCCTTGAGGAGGAACAGGGCTCCTACGAGCAGTACTTC.

This clonotype was counted at least ten times. V gene TRBV28 combines with J gene TRBJ2-3; 7 bases line up with TRBD2. CDR1 is MDHEN and CDR2 is SYDVKM in the germline V gene. This CDR3 contains 16 residues. The trim removed 2 bases at V and 2 bases at J, leaving 7 bases unmatched. This CDR3 is CASSLVSSGVTDTQYF. The CDR3 nucleotides read TGTGCCAGCAGTTTAGTTTCAAGCGGGGTCACAGATACGCAGTATTTT.

The chain is built from TRBV10-3 and TRBJ2-3; D not certain. Germline CDR1 reads ENHRY; CDR2 reads SYGVKD. The ends were cut back, 0 bases at V and 7 bases at J, with 11 bases in the middle. The CDR3 is made up of 14 amino acids. CDR3 amino acids: CAISESLTAHTQYF. The CDR3 DNA is TGTGCCATCAGTGAGTCGCTAACAGCTCATACGCAGTATTTT.

The sample holds many counts of this clonotype. The J gene is TRBJ1-1, the V gene TRBV20-1; D not certain. The germline V and J ends were trimmed by 0 bases and 0 bases, with 8 bases remaining between them. This CDR3 is 14 amino acids long. Germline V gene lookup returns CDR1 DFQATT and CDR2 SNEGSKA (reference sequence). CDR3 sequence: CSAREGGMNTEAFF. Written as DNA, the CDR3 is TGCAGTGCTAGAGAGGGAGGGATGAACACTGAAGCTTTCTTT.

The genes are TRBV2 and TRBJ2-1, with 14 bases matching TRBD2. Germline CDR1 and CDR2: SNHLY and FYNNEI. CDR3 size: 15 residues. J gave up 6 bases and V 11 bases, and 9 bases lay outside the gene matches. CDR3 sequence (DNA): TGTGCCGGAGCTCAGGGACTAGCGGGAGCCAATGAGCAGTTCTTC. Its translation: CAGAQGLAGANEQFF.